This T cell receptor beta chain is drawn from a study of CD8+ T cells in alopecia areata. A remark on this clone: As yet, its antigen is unknown.

After isolation, RNA underwent reverse transcription to generate cDNA as the sequencing template. This table comes from immunoSEQ multiplex PCR, and its TCRdb copy is limited to in-frame clones, with some not included. The sample has about 110,000 clones, around 55% seen once. Study-level points and caveats: Whereas mice showed it more clearly, TCR sharing across patients was murkier, possibly because of HLA.

The CDR3 extends over 11 amino acids. The germline V gene has CDR1 SQVTM and CDR2 ANQGSEA. Trimming shortened V by 6 bases and J by 3 bases, and 7 bases separated the two germline ends. Sequences were obtained from CD8+ T cells sorted from blood. The chain uses TRBV29-1 and TRBJ2-3; D unresolved. This TCR came from a human donor in good health. CDR3 bases: TGCAGCGTGATCGGGACAGATACGCAGTATTTT. Translated: CSVIGTDTQYF.